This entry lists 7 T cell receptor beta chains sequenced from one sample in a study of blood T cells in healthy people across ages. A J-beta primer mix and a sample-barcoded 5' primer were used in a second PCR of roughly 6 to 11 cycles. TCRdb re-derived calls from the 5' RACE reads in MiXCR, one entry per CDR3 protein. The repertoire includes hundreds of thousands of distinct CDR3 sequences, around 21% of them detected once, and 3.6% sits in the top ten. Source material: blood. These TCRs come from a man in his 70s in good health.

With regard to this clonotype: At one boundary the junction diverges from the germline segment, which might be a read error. The CDR3 region is CASSHPGRDNLSGRSF. The DNA of the CDR3 is TGCGCCAGCAGCCACCCGGGACGGGACAATCTTAGCGGGAGAAGTTTC. The genes are TRBV5-1 and TRBJ2-5; 9 positions match TRBD2. Germline-derived CDR1 and CDR2 are SGHRS and YFSETQ. There are 16 residues in the CDR3.

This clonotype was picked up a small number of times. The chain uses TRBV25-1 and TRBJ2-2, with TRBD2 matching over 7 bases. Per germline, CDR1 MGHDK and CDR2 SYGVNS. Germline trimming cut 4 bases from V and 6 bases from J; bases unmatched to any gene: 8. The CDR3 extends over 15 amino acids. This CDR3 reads CASSALAGEAGELFF. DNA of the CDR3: TGTGCCAGCAGTGCATTGGCGGGAGAGGCCGGGGAGCTGTTTTTT. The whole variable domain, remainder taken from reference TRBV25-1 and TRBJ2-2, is EADIYQTPRYLVIGTGKKITLECSQTMGHDKMYWYQQDPGMELHLIHYSYGVNSTEKGDLSSESTVSRIRTEHFPLTLESARPSHTSQYLCASSALAGEAGELFFGEGSRLTVL.

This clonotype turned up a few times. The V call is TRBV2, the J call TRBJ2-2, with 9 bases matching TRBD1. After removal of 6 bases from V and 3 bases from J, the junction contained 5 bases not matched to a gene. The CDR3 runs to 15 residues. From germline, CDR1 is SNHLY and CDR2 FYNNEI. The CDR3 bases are TGTGCCAGCAGGGGAAGGACAGGGGACACCGGGGAGCTGTTTTTT. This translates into CASRGRTGDTGELFF.

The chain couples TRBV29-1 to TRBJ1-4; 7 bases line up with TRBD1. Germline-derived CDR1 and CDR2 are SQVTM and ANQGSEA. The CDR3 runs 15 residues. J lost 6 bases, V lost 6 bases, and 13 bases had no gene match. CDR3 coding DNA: TGCAGCGTGTCCCCCGGAGGGGGCAAGTATGAAAAACTGTTTTTT. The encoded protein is CSVSPGGGKYEKLFF.

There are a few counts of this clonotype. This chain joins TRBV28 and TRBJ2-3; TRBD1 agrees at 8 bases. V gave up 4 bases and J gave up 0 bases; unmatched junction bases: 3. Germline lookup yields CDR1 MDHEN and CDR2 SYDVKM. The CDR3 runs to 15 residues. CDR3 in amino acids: CASSSQGVSTDTQYF. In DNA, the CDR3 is TGTGCCAGCAGTTCACAGGGGGTTAGCACAGATACGCAGTATTTT.

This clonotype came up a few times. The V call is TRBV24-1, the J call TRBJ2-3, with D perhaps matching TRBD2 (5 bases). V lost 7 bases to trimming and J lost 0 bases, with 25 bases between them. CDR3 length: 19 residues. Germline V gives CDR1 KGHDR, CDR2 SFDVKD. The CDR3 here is CATSPGPGAREASTDTQYF. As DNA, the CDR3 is TGTGCCACCAGCCCAGGACCCGGAGCCCGGGAAGCTAGCACAGATACGCAGTATTTT.

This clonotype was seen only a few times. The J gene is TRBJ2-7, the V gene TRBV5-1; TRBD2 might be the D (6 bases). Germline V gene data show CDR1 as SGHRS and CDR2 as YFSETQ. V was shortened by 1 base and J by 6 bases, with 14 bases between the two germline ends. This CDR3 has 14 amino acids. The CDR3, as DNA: TGCGCCAGCAGCTTGTTTGGCGGGACCTGCGAGCAGTACTTC. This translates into CASSLFGGTCEQYF. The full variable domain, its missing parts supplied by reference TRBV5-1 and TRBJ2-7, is KAGVTQTPRYLIKTRGQQVTLSCSPISGHRSVSWYQQTPGQGLQFLFEYFSETQRNKGNFPGRFSGRQFSNSRSEMNVSTLELGDSALYLCASSLFGGTCEQYFGPGTRLTVT.